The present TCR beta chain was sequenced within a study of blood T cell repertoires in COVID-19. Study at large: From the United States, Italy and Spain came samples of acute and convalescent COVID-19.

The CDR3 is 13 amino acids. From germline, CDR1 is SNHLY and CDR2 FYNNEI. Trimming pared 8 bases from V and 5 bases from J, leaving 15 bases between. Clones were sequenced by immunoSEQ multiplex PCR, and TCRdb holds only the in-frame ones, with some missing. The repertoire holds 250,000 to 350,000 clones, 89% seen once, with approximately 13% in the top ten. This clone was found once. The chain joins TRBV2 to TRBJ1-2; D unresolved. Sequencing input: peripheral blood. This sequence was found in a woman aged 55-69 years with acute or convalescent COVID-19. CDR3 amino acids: CASYKGGGYGYTF. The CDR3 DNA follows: TGTGCCAGCTACAAGGGAGGAGGGTATGGCTACACCTTC.